One sample yielded the 16 T cell receptor beta chains listed below, sequenced in a study of blood T cell repertoires in COVID-19. Using immunoSEQ multiplex PCR, the repertoire was profiled, and TCRdb retains in-frame clones only, with some absent. The table has approximately 250,000 clones, approximately 90% seen once. The sequencing input was PBMCs or T cells enriched from blood (not recorded which). These receptors were obtained from a woman aged 40 to 55 with acute COVID-19.

The V and J genes are TRBV3-1 (or the pseudogene TRBV3-2) and TRBJ2-1; 7 bases are a match to TRBD1. The germline V gene encodes CDR1 LGHDT and CDR2 YNNKEL (reference sequence). The V and J ends lost 3 bases and 3 bases, in that order; junction bases with no gene match: 5. The CDR3 loop spans 15 amino acids. CDR3 DNA: TGTGCCAGCAGCCAGGGACAGCAATACTACAATGAGCAGTTCTTC. Translation gives CASSQGQQYYNEQFF.

The chain links TRBV10-3 to TRBJ2-1; 14 bases match TRBD2. CDR3 length: 15 amino acids. Germline V gene lookup returns CDR1 ENHRY and CDR2 SYGVKD. The V gene end was trimmed by 5 bases and the J gene end by 8 bases; junction bases not matched to a gene: 5. CDR3 loop: CAISRTSGRWYEQFF. For the CDR3, the DNA is TGTGCCATCAGTCGGACTAGCGGGAGGTGGTATGAGCAGTTCTTC.

The genes are TRBV9 and TRBJ1-1; 7 bases line up with TRBD1. CDR1 is SGDLS, CDR2 YYNGEE, per germline. There are 14 residues in the CDR3. The J segment lost 1 base and the V segment lost 2 bases, leaving 2 bases of the junction unmatched. The CDR3 bases are TGTGCCAGCAGCGTGACAGGGTCGAACACTGAAGCTTTCTTT. The encoded protein is CASSVTGSNTEAFF.

This clone was seen more than once but under ten times. The V gene is TRBV9, the J gene TRBJ2-1; 13 bases agree with TRBD2. The CDR3 runs 18 residues. CDR1 SGDLS and CDR2 YYNGEE come from the germline V gene. After removal of 2 bases from V and 2 bases from J, the junction contained 7 bases not matched to a gene. The chain's CDR3 is CASSVRRLAGGTYNEQFF. The CDR3 DNA sequence: TGTGCCAGCAGCGTCCGGAGACTAGCGGGAGGAACCTACAATGAGCAGTTCTTC.

V and J are TRBV7-2 and TRBJ2-1; D call uncertain. The CDR3 extends over 14 amino acids. Trimming shortened V by 4 bases and J by 5 bases, and 12 bases separated the two germline ends. The germline gives CDR1 SGHTA, CDR2 FQGNSA. The CDR3 DNA follows: TGTGCCAGCAGCTGGTCCCCCCCAGACAATGAGCAGTTCTTC. Translation gives CASSWSPPDNEQFF. Full variable domain (remainder filled in from reference TRBV7-2 and TRBJ2-1): GAGVSQSPSNKVTEKGKDVELRCDPISGHTALYWYRQSLGQGLEFLIYFQGNSAPDKSGLPSDRFSAERTGGSVSTLTIQRTQQEDSAVYLCASSWSPPDNEQFFGPGTRLTVL.

The chain combines TRBV28 with TRBJ1-4; no clear D gene. Between the trimmed V and J ends, which lost 5 bases and 4 bases, there was a span of 8 bases. Germline CDR1 and CDR2: MDHEN and SYDVKM. The CDR3 is 13 amino acids. As DNA, the CDR3 is TGTGCCAGCAGTACGGGATTTAATGAAAAACTGTTTTTT. Encoded protein: CASSTGFNEKLFF. The variable domain in full, completed from reference TRBV28 and TRBJ1-4, reads DVKVTQSSRYLVKRTGEKVFLECVQDMDHENMFWYRQDPGLGLRLIYFSYDVKMKEKGDIPEGYSVSREKKERFSLILESASTNQTSMYLCASSTGFNEKLFFGSGTQLSVL.

V is TRBV10-3 and J is TRBJ1-2; D is perhaps TRBD1 (6 bases). The CDR3 runs 16 residues. V was clipped by 10 bases and J by 1 base, with 22 bases between them. CDR1 is ENHRY and CDR2 is SYGVKD in the germline V gene. This CDR3 reads CATLNQGRGNNYGYTF. CDR3 sequence (DNA): TGTGCCACACTCAACCAAGGCAGGGGTAATAACTATGGCTACACCTTC.

The rearrangement links TRBV7-9 to TRBJ1-2; 8 nucleotides match TRBD1. The CDR3 is made up of 15 amino acids. The V gene's germline CDR1 is SEHNR and CDR2 FQNEAQ (reference sequence). V lost 4 bases to trimming and J lost 1 base; unmatched junction nucleotides: 5. The CDR3 here is CASSSGQGINYGYTF. The CDR3 DNA sequence: TGTGCCAGCAGCTCCGGACAGGGCATTAACTATGGCTACACCTTC.

The chain is built from TRBV9 and TRBJ2-2, with 10 bases identical to TRBD2. Germline V gives CDR1 SGDLS, CDR2 YYNGEE. The CDR3 totals 15 residues. Losses at the gene ends were 4 bases for V and 6 bases for J; bases not matched to a gene: 6. CDR3 protein: CASSPSGRAAGELFF. CDR3 nucleotides: TGTGCCAGCAGCCCAAGCGGGAGGGCGGCCGGGGAGCTGTTTTTT.

The gene calls are TRBV19 and TRBJ1-2; the match to TRBD1 covers 8 bases. V dropped 5 bases and J dropped 6; count of bases not matched to a gene: 5. The CDR3 extends over 13 amino acids. Germline V gives CDR1 LNHDA, CDR2 SQIVND (reference sequence). The CDR3 sequence is CASSDQGADGYTF. The CDR3 DNA reads TGTGCCAGTAGTGATCAGGGGGCTGATGGCTACACCTTC.

A single count supports this clone. The J gene is TRBJ2-7, the V gene TRBV9; D might be TRBD1 (6 bases). Germline loops: CDR1 SGDLS, CDR2 YYNGEE. The CDR3 length is 16 residues. V was pared by 0 bases and J by 1 base, with 14 bases between. CDR3 DNA: TGTGCCAGCAGCGTAGCACTGGACAGCCAATCCTACGAGCAGTACTTC. Translated: CASSVALDSQSYEQYF.

The genes are TRBV7-9 and TRBJ2-7; D might be TRBD1 (5 bases). The germline V gene has CDR1 SEHNR and CDR2 FQNEAQ (reference sequence). V gave up 2 bases and J gave up 4 bases, with 18 bases separating them. The CDR3 runs 16 residues. CDR3: CASSLIGAPVWYEQYF. DNA for the CDR3: TGTGCCAGCAGCTTAATTGGGGCACCCGTTTGGTACGAGCAGTACTTC.

This sequence joins TRBV11-3 and TRBJ1-1; 7 nucleotides line up with TRBD1. The V and J ends lost 4 bases and 2 bases, in that order; junction bases with no gene match: 1. The CDR3 runs to 13 residues. Germline CDR1 is SGHNT and CDR2 is YENEEA. The CDR3 nucleotides are TGTGCCAGCAGCTACAGGGGAAACACTGAAGCTTTCTTT. Protein sequence: CASSYRGNTEAFF.

In this sample, this clone turned up once. The chain employs TRBV10-2 and TRBJ2-1, with TRBD2 matching over 9 bases. Trimming cost V 6 bases and J 9 bases; bases outside gene matches: 27. The CDR3 consists of 20 residues. Germline assignment: CDR1 WSHSY and CDR2 SAAADI. The CDR3 loop is CASSRRAGGKAGGPQGEQFF. CDR3 nucleotides: TGCGCCAGCAGCCGGCGGGCAGGGGGTAAGGCGGGAGGGCCCCAGGGTGAGCAGTTCTTC.

The chain joins TRBV28 to TRBJ1-4, with 9 bases lining up with TRBD1. In germline, CDR1 is MDHEN, CDR2 SYDVKM. The CDR3 consists of 14 residues. V dropped 8 bases and J dropped 0; count of bases not matched to a gene: 1. The CDR3 protein is CASGTGTTNEKLFF. CDR3 nucleotides: TGTGCCAGCGGGACAGGGACAACTAATGAAAAACTGTTTTTT. The full variable domain, in which reference TRBV28 and TRBJ1-4 provide the parts outside the CDR3, is DVKVTQSSRYLVKRTGEKVFLECVQDMDHENMFWYRQDPGLGLRLIYFSYDVKMKEKGDIPEGYSVSREKKERFSLILESASTNQTSMYLCASGTGTTNEKLFFGSGTQLSVL.

This chain uses TRBV7-2 with TRBJ1-2; perhaps TRBD1 as D (6 bases). Trimming took off 1 base at V and 5 bases at J, with 14 bases between the two ends. The CDR3 runs 15 residues. Germline lookup yields CDR1 SGHTA and CDR2 FQGNSA. CDR3 nucleotide sequence: TGTGCCAGCAGCTTAGTGCCGTGGCAGGGGTATGGCTACACCTTC. Translating gives CASSLVPWQGYGYTF.